This entry describes one TCR beta chain. The source of the sample is a study of regulatory T cells in long-lasting Graves disease. Overall study: Those Graves' patients who were newly diagnosed had been on antithyroid drugs under 3 months.

HTBI primers from iRepertoire and Arm-PCR of CDR3 regions yielded the TCR beta libraries. TCRdb reprocessed the multiplex PCR reads with MiXCR, giving one entry per CDR3 protein. There are a few hundred thousand distinct CDR3 sequences in the sample; around 15% occur only once, and around 20% lies in the top ten. The CDR3 has 12 amino acids. V shed 5 bases and J shed 4 bases, with 11 bases lying between them. The germline CDR1 and CDR2 sequences are DFQATT and SNEGSKA (reference sequence). Stated time point: newly diagnosed GD, antithyroid drugs for less than 3 months. Scientists built the TCR library using RNA that was extracted from PBMCs. These data also formed part of another study, on T cells in Graves' hyperthyroidism and ophthalmopathy.

This material consisted of peripheral blood mononuclear cells (PBMCs), taken at new diagnosis, from a patient treated with antithyroid drugs. The gene calls are TRBV20-1 and TRBJ2-5; D uncertain. The clonotype was recovered from a woman between 18 and 30 years old with Graves disease. CDR3 sequence: CSALYDLETQYF. CDR3 DNA sequence: TGCAGTGCTTTGTACGACTTAGAGACCCAGTACTTC.